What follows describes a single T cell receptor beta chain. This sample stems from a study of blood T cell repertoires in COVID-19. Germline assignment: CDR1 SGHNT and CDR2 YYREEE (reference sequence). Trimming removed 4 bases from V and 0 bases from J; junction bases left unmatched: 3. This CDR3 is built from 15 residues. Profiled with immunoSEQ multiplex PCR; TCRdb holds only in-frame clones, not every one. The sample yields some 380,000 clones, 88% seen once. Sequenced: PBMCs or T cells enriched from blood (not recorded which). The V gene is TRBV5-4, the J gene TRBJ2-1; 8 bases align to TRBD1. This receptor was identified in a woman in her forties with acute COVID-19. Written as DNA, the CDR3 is TGTGCCAGCAGCGGGGGACAGGACTCCTACAATGAGCAGTTCTTC. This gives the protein CASSGGQDSYNEQFF.